Below, 32 T cell receptor beta chains from the same sample are listed, as sequenced in a study of blood T cell repertoires in COVID-19. TCRdb's table, derived via immunoSEQ multiplex PCR, lists solely in-frame clones and lacks some. The sample carries hundreds of thousands of clones, approximately 86% recorded once. Source material: peripheral blood. The receptor source for this set is a man in his 70s with acute or convalescent COVID-19.

V and J are TRBV7-2 and TRBJ2-5; D perhaps matches TRBD1 (6 bases). CDR1 is SGHTA and CDR2 is FQGNSA in the germline V gene. CDR3 size: 15 residues. Trimming removed 1 base from V and 5 bases from J, with 14 bases in between. CDR3 sequence: CASSLGGGRRETQYF. The CDR3 DNA reads TGTGCCAGCAGCTTAGGTGGGGGCAGAAGGGAGACCCAGTACTTC.

The chain links TRBV9 to TRBJ1-5; 7 bases line up with TRBD1. The CDR3 totals 14 residues. V lost 3 bases and J lost 5; bases outside the gene matches: 5. CDR1 is SGDLS and CDR2 is YYNGEE in the germline V gene. CDR3 region: CASSGTGVDQPQHF. The CDR3 bases are TGTGCCAGCAGCGGCACAGGGGTGGATCAGCCCCAGCATTTT.

V usage is TRBV28 and J usage is TRBJ1-2, with TRBD1 matching over 7 bases. V dropped 2 bases and J dropped 0; count of bases not matched to a gene: 6. This CDR3 has 16 residues. CDR1 and CDR2 from the germline V gene are MDHEN and SYDVKM. The CDR3 DNA sequence: TGTGCCAGCAGTTTACCCCTGGGACAGTCTAACTATGGCTACACCTTC. Amino acid sequence: CASSLPLGQSNYGYTF.

The chain links TRBV5-1 to TRBJ1-2, with TRBD1 as a possible D gene (5 bases). The CDR3 is 13 residues long. Germline V lookup: CDR1 SGHRS, CDR2 YFSETQ. V gave up 0 bases and J gave up 6 bases, with 9 bases separating them. This CDR3 reads CASSLVAGNGYTF. Written as DNA, the CDR3 is TGCGCCAGCAGCTTGGTTGCAGGGAATGGCTACACCTTC.

The chain carries TRBV13 and TRBJ2-5; 11 nucleotides align to TRBD1. The CDR3 is 16 amino acids. Germline V gene lookup returns CDR1 PRHDT and CDR2 FYEKMQ (reference sequence). Losses at the gene ends were 5 bases for V and 5 bases for J; bases not matched to a gene: 10. The CDR3 bases are TGTGCCAGCAGCCCCCGGGACAGGGGGTTCGGGGAGACCCAGTACTTC. It translates to CASSPRDRGFGETQYF.

CDR3 DNA: TGTGCCAGCAGCTTAGGCAGCGGGGGGAGCACAGATACGCAGTATTTT. The encoded protein is CASSLGSGGSTDTQYF. The chain combines TRBV7-8 with TRBJ2-3, with TRBD2 identical over 9 bases. CDR3 length: 16 amino acids. With 1 base clipped from V and 0 bases from J, the junction kept 2 bases outside the gene matches. CDR1 and CDR2 from the germline V gene are SGHVS and FQNEAQ.

This chain connects TRBV2 to TRBJ2-1; the match to TRBD1 covers 8 bases. The CDR3 contains 15 residues. Looked up from germline, CDR1 is SNHLY and CDR2 is FYNNEI. V lost 6 bases, J lost 1 base, and 5 bases stayed unmatched. In DNA form, the CDR3 reads TGTGCCAGCAGGGTAACAGGGGGGTCCTACAATGAGCAGTTCTTC. Translating gives CASRVTGGSYNEQFF.

The V call is TRBV2, the J call TRBJ1-2; D might be TRBD1 (6 bases). Germline CDR1 SNHLY, CDR2 FYNNEI. The length of the CDR3 is 15 residues. V lost 4 bases, J lost 6 bases, and 18 bases lay in between. CDR3 sequence (DNA): TGTGCCAGCAGTGGGGGGCGAGGACAGTTAGATGGCTACACCTTC. This gives the protein CASSGGRGQLDGYTF.

The chain carries TRBV7-2 and TRBJ2-7; 10 bases are shared with TRBD1. The germline gives CDR1 SGHTA, CDR2 FQGNSA. V lost 4 bases to trimming and J lost 7 bases; unmatched junction nucleotides: 4. This CDR3 contains 13 residues. The CDR3, as DNA: TGTGCCAGCAGCTCCGGACAGGGGGGAGAGCAGTACTTC. Translation gives CASSSGQGGEQYF.

This clone showed up just a few times. The J gene is TRBJ2-1, the V gene TRBV10-3, with D maybe TRBD1 (6 bases). This CDR3 contains 13 residues. CDR1 is ENHRY and CDR2 is SYGVKD in the germline V gene. V lost 1 base, J lost 8 bases, and 9 bases lay in between. The CDR3 bases are TGTGCCATCAGTGAGTTTGGGGGCCATGAGCAGTTCTTC. Translation gives CAISEFGGHEQFF.

The rearrangement uses TRBV3-1 (or the pseudogene TRBV3-2) and TRBJ2-3; D remains ambiguous. Trimming pared 4 bases from V and 5 bases from J, leaving 10 bases between. The V gene's germline CDR1 is LGHDT and CDR2 YNNKEL (reference sequence). The CDR3 length is 13 residues. In nucleotides, the CDR3 is TGTGCCAGCAGCCCTGCCCCGGGAGATACGCAGTATTTT. It codes for CASSPAPGDTQYF.

The genes are TRBV5-1 and TRBJ2-5; 9 positions match TRBD1. Germline V CDR1 and CDR2: SGHRS, YFSETQ. Trimming cost V 7 bases and J 5 bases; bases outside gene matches: 6. The CDR3 consists of 13 residues. The CDR3 coding sequence is TGCGCCAGCCAAACAGGGGGCGGGGAGACCCAGTACTTC. Amino acids: CASQTGGGETQYF.

V gene TRBV5-1 combines with J gene TRBJ2-1; 9 nucleotides align to TRBD2. Germline V lookup: CDR1 SGHRS, CDR2 YFSETQ. The CDR3 spans 14 residues. The V and J ends lost 7 bases and 4 bases, in that order; junction bases with no gene match: 6. CDR3 sequence: CASRIAGDYNEQFF. The CDR3 bases are TGCGCCAGCCGAATAGCGGGGGATTACAATGAGCAGTTCTTC.

This chain joins TRBV4-2 and TRBJ2-5; no clear D gene. The germline V and J ends were trimmed by 2 bases and 5 bases, with 9 bases remaining between them. This CDR3 is built from 13 residues. Germline lookup yields CDR1 LGHNA and CDR2 YNFKEQ. Here the CDR3 reads CASSQNYLETQYF. The DNA of the CDR3 is TGTGCCAGCAGCCAAAACTATCTCGAGACCCAGTACTTC.

The rearrangement joins TRBV9 to TRBJ1-2, with 8 positions matching TRBD1. The CDR3 is 15 residues long. Looked up from germline, CDR1 is SGDLS and CDR2 is YYNGEE. The J segment lost 5 bases and the V segment lost 0 bases, leaving 6 bases of the junction unmatched. The CDR3: CASSVAQDRAYGYTF. DNA for the CDR3: TGTGCCAGCAGCGTAGCGCAGGACAGGGCTTATGGCTACACCTTC.

The rearrangement uses TRBV7-9 and TRBJ2-7; TRBD2 agrees at 9 bases. V lost 2 bases, J lost 4 bases, and 12 bases stayed unmatched. Germline lookup yields CDR1 SEHNR and CDR2 FQNEAQ (reference sequence). This CDR3 region has 17 residues. The CDR3 loop reads CASSLSRVAGEGYEQYF. The DNA of the CDR3 is TGTGCCAGCAGCTTAAGTAGGGTAGCGGGAGAGGGTTACGAGCAGTACTTC.

The gene calls are TRBV3-1 (or the pseudogene TRBV3-2) and TRBJ2-3; possibly TRBD2 for D (5 bases). Deletions cut 7 bases from V and 0 bases from J, with 14 bases between. CDR1 and CDR2 from the germline V gene are LGHDT and YNNKEL (reference sequence). This CDR3 region has 15 residues. The CDR3 DNA is TGTGCCAGCACCATCGGACTTGCTAGCACAGATACGCAGTATTTT. Translating gives CASTIGLASTDTQYF.

A single count supports this clone. The rearrangement joins TRBV24-1 to TRBJ1-1; 7 bases align to TRBD1. J lost 3 bases, V lost 3 bases, and 9 bases had no gene match. Germline assignment: CDR1 KGHDR and CDR2 SFDVKD. The CDR3 loop spans 16 amino acids. CDR3 nucleotide sequence: TGTGCCACCAGTGATGGTCAAGGGGGCGACGACACTGAAGCTTTCTTT. Its translation is CATSDGQGGDDTEAFF.

This chain links TRBV28 with TRBJ1-3; D is unresolved. The CDR3 has 12 amino acids. The germline V gene encodes CDR1 MDHEN and CDR2 SYDVKM. V lost 7 bases, J lost 4 bases, and 8 bases lay in between. CDR3: CASTDTGNTIYF. Written as DNA, the CDR3 is TGTGCCAGCACCGACACGGGAAACACCATATATTTT.

This clone was seen a single time. This chain joins TRBV7-9 and TRBJ1-5; D gene uncertain. This CDR3 is 14 amino acids long. Trimming cost V 1 base and J 7 bases, with 11 bases left between them. Looked up from germline, CDR1 is SEHNR and CDR2 is FQNEAQ (reference sequence). As DNA, the CDR3 is TGTGCCAGCAGCTTAGAGAGTAGCGGGCAGCCCCAGCATTTT. It translates to CASSLESSGQPQHF.

J is TRBJ1-5 and V is TRBV11-2; a possible D gene is TRBD1 (5 bases). Per germline, CDR1 SGHAT and CDR2 FQNNGV. V shed 5 bases and J shed 5 bases, with 16 bases lying between them. This CDR3 has 15 amino acids. In nucleotides, the CDR3 is TGTGCCAGCAGCCCAAACTCAGGGACTTATCAGCCCCAGCATTTT. It specifies CASSPNSGTYQPQHF.

CDR3 sequence: CASSSRQGGEKLFF. The CDR3 coding sequence is TGTGCCAGCAGCTCGAGGCAGGGAGGGGAAAAACTGTTTTTT. The V gene is TRBV7-2, the J gene TRBJ1-4; D might be TRBD1 (5 bases). Germline CDR1 and CDR2: SGHTA and FQGNSA. V gave up 4 bases and J gave up 8 bases, with 14 bases separating them. This CDR3 region has 14 residues.

The CDR3 DNA reads TGTGCCAGCAGCTTAGCGGCGAGCGGGAGTCTATACGAGCAGTACTTC. It specifies CASSLAASGSLYEQYF. J is TRBJ2-7 and V is TRBV7-2, with TRBD2 identical over 8 bases. The V and J ends lost 0 bases and 4 bases, in that order; junction bases with no gene match: 8. CDR3 size: 16 residues. The germline CDR1 and CDR2 sequences are SGHTA and FQGNSA.

This clone was found once. The CDR3 loop is CASSLESPLAGYTDTQYF. Written as DNA, the CDR3 is TGTGCCAGCAGCTTAGAGTCCCCACTAGCGGGGTACACAGATACGCAGTATTTT. The chain uses TRBV7-2 and TRBJ2-3; 10 nucleotides agree with TRBD2. Germline trimming cut 1 base from V and 2 bases from J; bases unmatched to any gene: 9. From germline, CDR1 is SGHTA and CDR2 FQGNSA. The CDR3 sequence is 18 residues long.

Written as DNA, the CDR3 is TGCGCCAGCAGCATGGGACAGGTTACCTACAATGAGCAGTTCTTC. It encodes CASSMGQVTYNEQFF. The chain recombines TRBV5-1 with TRBJ2-1, with 8 bases that match TRBD1. The length of the CDR3 is 15 residues. V was clipped by 4 bases and J by 2 bases; unmatched bases: 5. Germline loops: CDR1 SGHRS, CDR2 YFSETQ.

The chain has TRBV10-2 and TRBJ2-7, with a weak D call TRBD2 (5 bases). This CDR3 region has 15 residues. The V end was cut by 8 bases, the J end by 4 bases, with 21 bases between. Germline V gene sequence: CDR1 WSHSY, CDR2 SAAADI. DNA for the CDR3: TGCGCCAGCCCCGACACTGGACTGCATAAGTACGAGCAGTACTTC. It yields the protein CASPDTGLHKYEQYF.

This sequence joins TRBV28 and TRBJ1-4; 7 nucleotides agree with TRBD1. V lost 10 bases to trimming and J lost 7 bases; unmatched junction nucleotides: 9. The germline V gene has CDR1 MDHEN and CDR2 SYDVKM. This CDR3 spans 13 amino acids. For the CDR3, the DNA is TGTGCCATCCGACAGGGCAGGGGTGAAAAACTGTTTTTT. This translates into CAIRQGRGEKLFF.

This chain uses TRBV4-1 with TRBJ2-5; TRBD2 agrees at 8 bases. Germline CDR1 MGHRA, CDR2 YSYEKL. This CDR3 has 15 amino acids. J was trimmed by 1 base and V by 4 bases; bases with no gene match: 5. CDR3 sequence (DNA): TGCGCCAGCAGCCGCCAAGCGGGGGTCCAAGAGACCCAGTACTTC. Encoded protein: CASSRQAGVQETQYF.

As for this clone: The same CDR3 can be traced to other DNA sequences in this sample. The rearrangement links TRBV7-9 to TRBJ1-3; D gene ambiguous. The CDR3 is made up of 13 amino acids. Germline CDR1 SEHNR, CDR2 FQNEAQ (reference sequence). Trimming took 1 base from V and 4 from J, leaving 5 bases between them. The CDR3 sequence is CASSLDSGNTIYF. The CDR3 nucleotides read TGTGCCAGCAGCTTAGACAGCGGAAACACCATATATTTT.

This clone appeared a few times. This chain uses TRBV14 with TRBJ1-5; D might be TRBD1 (6 bases). Trimming left V 8 bases short and J 2 bases short, with 10 bases between. The CDR3 totals 13 residues. CDR1 SGHDN and CDR2 FVKESK come from the germline V gene. CDR3 sequence (DNA): TGTGCCAGCCCCAGGGGTGGCAATCAGCCCCAGCATTTT. Its protein is CASPRGGNQPQHF.

The gene calls are TRBV5-4 and TRBJ2-7; 7 bases map to TRBD1. Losses at the gene ends were 3 bases for V and 3 bases for J; bases not matched to a gene: 9. The CDR3 contains 15 residues. The germline V gene encodes CDR1 SGHNT and CDR2 YYREEE (reference sequence). The CDR3 DNA is TGTGCCAGCAGCTCGAAGGGACAGAACATCTACGAGCAGTACTTC. The encoded protein is CASSSKGQNIYEQYF. Variable domain in full (rest from reference TRBV5-4 and TRBJ2-7): ETGVTQSPTHLIKTRGQQVTLRCSSQSGHNTVSWYQQALGQGPQFIFQYYREEENGRGNFPPRFSGLQFPNYSSELNVNALELDDSALYLCASSSKGQNIYEQYFGPGTRLTVT.

The chain joins TRBV11-2 to TRBJ1-1; D not certain. The CDR3 totals 14 residues. Germline V CDR1 and CDR2: SGHAT, FQNNGV. V was clipped by 1 base and J by 11 bases, with 17 bases between them. The CDR3 bases are TGTGCCAGCAGCTTAGGTCCGGGAATGCATGGGGCTTTCTTT. It translates to CASSLGPGMHGAFF.